The 18 T cell receptor beta chains given below trace back to one sample, sequenced in a study of T cells in Graves' hyperthyroidism and ophthalmopathy. There were TCR beta CDR3 regions amplified from RNA transcripts. The TCR CDR3 first-round RT-PCR relied on the HTBI primer set. TCRdb fed the multiplex PCR reads into MiXCR, producing one record per CDR3 protein. The sample includes hundreds of thousands of distinct CDR3 sequences, roughly 20% of them seen just once. The specimen sequenced was blood. These receptors were collected from a man aged 25 to 40 with Graves' ophthalmopathy.

CDR3 in DNA: TGCGCCAGCAGCGAACCGGGACTAGCTGACGAGCAGTACTTC. This codes for CASSEPGLADEQYF. This rearrangement joins TRBV5-1 to TRBJ2-7; 9 bases are a match to TRBD2. V trimming: 4 bases; J trimming: 5 bases; junction bases outside the gene matches: 7. The CDR3 covers 14 residues. Germline assignment: CDR1 SGHRS and CDR2 YFSETQ. Complete variable domain (other parts from reference TRBV5-1 and TRBJ2-7): KAGVTQTPRYLIKTRGQQVTLSCSPISGHRSVSWYQQTPGQGLQFLFEYFSETQRNKGNFPGRFSGRQFSNSRSEMNVSTLELGDSALYLCASSEPGLADEQYFGPGTRLTVT.

In this sample, this clonotype turned up a few times. CDR3 bases: TGTGCCAGCAGTGATGGGACCGGGGCCCGAAGGGGTGAAGCTTTCTTT. Translating it yields CASSDGTGARRGEAFF. V gene TRBV6-1 combines with J gene TRBJ1-1, with D maybe TRBD1 (5 bases). Trimming took off 3 bases at V and 7 bases at J, with 21 bases between the two ends. Germline V gene data show CDR1 as MNHNS and CDR2 as SASEGT. The CDR3 is 16 residues long.

This clonotype was found many times. The chain is built from TRBV18 and TRBJ1-1; D is possibly TRBD1 (5 bases). There are 13 residues in the CDR3. Germline V CDR1 and CDR2: KGHSH, LQKENI. Trimming left V 3 bases short and J 7 bases short, with 12 bases between. CDR3 bases: TGTGCCAGCTCACCGAACTTAGACAGTGAAGCTTTCTTT. This encodes CASSPNLDSEAFF.

This clonotype was recorded many times. The chain recombines TRBV11-2 with TRBJ2-5; tentatively, D is TRBD1 or TRBD2 (5 bases each). CDR1 is SGHAT, CDR2 FQNNGV, per germline. CDR3 length: 14 amino acids. V dropped 5 bases and J dropped 10 bases, with 20 bases sitting between them. This CDR3 reads CASSPPGTVGDQYF. For the CDR3, the DNA is TGTGCCAGCAGCCCTCCGGGGACCGTCGGGGACCAGTACTTC.

This clonotype was found a few times. The chain uses TRBV5-4 and TRBJ2-1; D possibly matches TRBD1 or TRBD2 (5 bases each). This CDR3 comprises 14 residues. Trimming left V 6 bases short and J 2 bases short, with 12 bases between. Germline assignment: CDR1 SGHNT and CDR2 YYREEE (reference sequence). CDR3 DNA sequence: TGTGCCAGCACAACGGGACCCACCTACAATGAGCAGTTCTTC. Protein product: CASTTGPTYNEQFF.

This clonotype came up a few times. This chain uses TRBV20-1 with TRBJ2-3; D call uncertain. CDR3 length: 13 amino acids. The V gene lost 6 bases and the J gene lost 0 bases, with 10 bases spanning the gap. Per germline, CDR1 DFQATT and CDR2 SNEGSKA (reference sequence). CDR3 in amino acids: CSATSASTDTQYF. Here the CDR3 DNA reads TGCAGTGCCACCAGCGCGAGCACAGATACGCAGTATTTT.

This clonotype was detected only a few times. The chain carries TRBV5-1 and TRBJ1-2; unclear D gene. Trimming took off 4 bases at V and 5 bases at J, with 12 bases between the two ends. CDR1 and CDR2 (germline): SGHRS, YFSETQ. This CDR3 spans 13 amino acids. CDR3 nucleotide sequence: TGCGCCAGCAGCGAGGCAGAGGTTTATGGCTACACCTTC. The encoded protein is CASSEAEVYGYTF.

Worth noting for this clonotype: Possible read error: a much larger clone is one base away. The genes are TRBV27 and TRBJ2-7; 8 bases fit TRBD2. The V segment lost 2 bases and the J segment 5 bases; nucleotides outside the gene matches: 14. CDR3 length: 17 amino acids. Per the germline V gene, CDR1 is MNHEY and CDR2 is SMNVEV (reference sequence). The CDR3 is CASSLLRTGGRSNEQYF. The DNA of the CDR3 is TGTGCCAGCAGTTTACTGAGGACTGGCGGGAGGAGCAACGAGCAGTACTTC.

There are a few counts of this clonotype. The V and J genes are TRBV6-1 and TRBJ1-5, with D tentatively TRBD1 (6 bases). Trimming shortened V by 6 bases and J by 4 bases, and 19 bases separated the two germline ends. This CDR3 spans 16 amino acids. The germline V gene has CDR1 MNHNS and CDR2 SASEGT. CDR3 sequence: CASRPTGSLTNQPQHF. CDR3 bases: TGTGCCAGCAGACCCACAGGGAGCCTTACAAATCAGCCCCAGCATTTT.

A few counts support this clonotype. The chain combines TRBV6-1 with TRBJ2-3; 10 bases fit TRBD2. Trimming took 4 bases from V and 0 from J; bases not matched to a gene: 1. The CDR3 totals 15 residues. Looked up from germline, CDR1 is MNHNS and CDR2 is SASEGT. This CDR3 reads CASSVSGRSTDTQYF. The CDR3 DNA reads TGTGCCAGCAGTGTTAGCGGGAGGAGCACAGATACGCAGTATTTT.

The table lists this clonotype with many counts. This sequence joins TRBV28 and TRBJ2-7, with D possibly being TRBD2 (7 bases). The V end was cut by 6 bases, the J end by 2 bases, with 11 bases between. The CDR3 contains 13 residues. CDR1 MDHEN and CDR2 SYDVKM come from the germline V gene. CDR3 DNA sequence: TGTGCCAGCAGAGGGAGGGGGGCCTACGAGCAGTACTTC. Amino acid sequence: CASRGRGAYEQYF.

This sequence joins TRBV7-2 and TRBJ2-5; D is ambiguous. Germline CDR1 reads SGHTA; CDR2 reads FQGNSA. The V and J ends lost 4 bases and 4 bases respectively, with 13 bases between them. The CDR3 sequence is 14 residues long. CDR3 sequence (DNA): TGTGCCAGCAGCTGGGCCGGTAAGGGAGAGACCCAGTACTTC. Translated: CASSWAGKGETQYF.

This clonotype was seen repeatedly, ten times or more. V gene TRBV13 combines with J gene TRBJ1-1, with D possibly TRBD1 on 5 matching bases. Germline lookup yields CDR1 PRHDT and CDR2 FYEKMQ (reference sequence). There are 14 residues in the CDR3. V was clipped by 5 bases and J by 7 bases, with 17 bases between them. CDR3 loop: CASSPGTGRGEAFF. The CDR3 nucleotides are TGTGCCAGCAGCCCCGGAACGGGAAGGGGTGAAGCTTTCTTT.

The CDR3 spells CASSYSGPGRTEAFF. CDR3 nucleotides: TGTGCCAGCAGTTACTCGGGGCCGGGAAGGACTGAAGCTTTCTTT. This sequence joins TRBV6-5 and TRBJ1-1; possible D gene TRBD1, 5 bases. CDR3 size: 15 residues. Looked up from germline, CDR1 is MNHEY and CDR2 is SVGAGI. Trimming shortened V by 0 bases and J by 5 bases, and 13 bases separated the two germline ends.

This clonotype was counted ten times or more. The genes are TRBV12-3 or TRBV12-4 and TRBJ2-7; TRBD1 matches at 7 bases. The trim removed 5 bases at V and 6 bases at J, leaving 10 bases unmatched. The CDR3 is 14 residues long. DNA of the CDR3: TGTGCCAGCAGTAACAACAGGGGTGGGTTCGAGCAGTACTTC. Protein: CASSNNRGGFEQYF.

This clonotype was seen a handful of times. The V call is TRBV7-9, the J call TRBJ2-6; D is ambiguous. Germline V gene sequence: CDR1 SEHNR, CDR2 FQNEAQ (reference sequence). This CDR3 spans 13 amino acids. The germline V and J ends were trimmed by 3 bases and 2 bases, with 2 bases remaining between them. As DNA, the CDR3 is TGTGCCAGCAGCTTTACTGGGGCCAACGTCCTGACTTTC. Amino acid sequence: CASSFTGANVLTF. The variable domain in full, with the rest retrieved from reference TRBV7-9 and TRBJ2-6, is DTGVSQNPRHKITKRGQNVTFRCDPISEHNRLYWYRQTLGQGPEFLTYFQNEAQLEKSRLLSDRFSAERPKGSFSTLEIQRTEQGDSAMYLCASSFTGANVLTFGAGSRLTVL.

With respect to this clonotype: This may be a read error: a much more frequent sequence differs by one nucleotide. This chain joins TRBV6-6 and TRBJ2-5; the match to TRBD1 covers 7 bases. Per the germline V gene, CDR1 is MNHNY and CDR2 is SVGAGI (reference sequence). This CDR3 is 18 amino acids long. The CDR3 nucleotides read TGTGCCAGCAGTTACGAAAACCGGGACAGCGCGAAGGGAGAGGCCCAGTACTTC. It codes for CASSYENRDSAKGEAQYF.

The chain joins TRBV5-6 to TRBJ2-5, with D perhaps matching TRBD1 or TRBD2 (7 bases each). The CDR3 consists of 12 residues. V lost 6 bases and J 5 bases, leaving 11 bases between the germline ends. Germline assignment: CDR1 SGHDT and CDR2 YYEEEE. The CDR3 DNA reads TGTGCCAGCAACCAGGGGGGGGAGACCCAGTACTTC. Its translation: CASNQGGETQYF.